Presented here are 11 T cell receptor beta chains from one specimen sequenced in a study of T cell responses to AZD1222 COVID-19 vaccine. Sequenced by immunoSEQ multiplex PCR; TCRdb stores in-frame clones only, minus some. The sample includes 110,000 or so clones, about nine tenths seen only once; the top ten take less than 6.5%. The starting material was peripheral blood, obtained 28 days after the second AZD1222 dose. The receptor set was obtained from an adult who received the AZD1222 COVID-19 vaccine.

The genes are TRBV7-9 and TRBJ2-4; 8 bases match TRBD1. The CDR3 is 17 residues long. The trim removed 5 bases at V and 5 bases at J, leaving 14 bases unmatched. Per the germline V gene, CDR1 is SEHNR and CDR2 is FQNEAQ (reference sequence). CDR3 DNA sequence: TGTGCCAGCAGCGATACAGTCTCCCAGGGGGCCCAAAACATTCAGTACTTC. Its protein product is CASSDTVSQGAQNIQYF. Drawing the rest from reference TRBV7-9 and TRBJ2-4, the complete variable domain is DTGVSQNPRHKITKRGQNVTFRCDPISEHNRLYWYRQTLGQGPEFLTYFQNEAQLEKSRLLSDRFSAERPKGSFSTLEIQRTEQGDSAMYLCASSDTVSQGAQNIQYFGAGTRLSVL.

The rearrangement uses TRBV5-1 and TRBJ1-2; 11 nucleotides match TRBD1. This CDR3 comprises 15 residues. Germline CDR1 and CDR2: SGHRS and YFSETQ. V was clipped by 4 bases and J by 7 bases; unmatched bases: 9. DNA of the CDR3: TGCGCCAGCAGCACCCTAGGACAGGGGGCATTTGGCTACACCTTC. Translated: CASSTLGQGAFGYTF.

CDR3 protein: CASSLVLRQETQYF. CDR3 bases: TGTGCCAGCAGCTTGGTTTTGAGACAAGAGACCCAGTACTTC. The chain has TRBV7-2 and TRBJ2-5; D unclear. The CDR3 has 14 amino acids. Trimming took off 3 bases at V and 2 bases at J, with 10 bases between the two ends. Germline values: CDR1 SGHTA, CDR2 FQGNSA.

This chain connects TRBV9 to TRBJ1-6; the D gene is possibly TRBD1 (5 bases). Germline assignment: CDR1 SGDLS and CDR2 YYNGEE. The V end was cut by 3 bases, the J end by 10 bases, with 14 bases between. The CDR3 covers 14 residues. DNA of the CDR3: TGTGCCAGCAGCGCGACCCAGGGTTCCTCACCCCTCCACTTT. Translating gives CASSATQGSSPLHF.

This sequence joins TRBV6-5 and TRBJ1-5, with D uncertain. Germline assignment: CDR1 MNHEY and CDR2 SVGAGI. The CDR3 length is 13 residues. The V gene lost 8 bases and the J gene lost 1 base, with 9 bases spanning the gap. This chain's CDR3 is CASCRLSNQPQHF. The DNA of the CDR3 is TGTGCCAGCTGCCGTCTGAGCAATCAGCCCCAGCATTTT.

V gene TRBV2 combines with J gene TRBJ2-2; D ambiguous. Germline assignment: CDR1 SNHLY and CDR2 FYNNEI. CDR3 length equals 15 residues. V gave up 3 bases and J gave up 3 bases, with 11 bases separating them. CDR3 residues: CASSDEAPHTGELFF. The CDR3 bases are TGTGCCAGCAGTGATGAGGCACCACACACCGGGGAGCTGTTTTTT.

The V and J genes are TRBV12-3 or TRBV12-4 and TRBJ2-3, with D unclear. V was cut by 3 bases and J by 8 bases, with 12 bases left in between. This CDR3 comprises 13 residues. CDR3 in amino acids: CASSFGLLGTQYF. For the CDR3, the DNA is TGTGCCAGCAGTTTCGGTCTGTTAGGTACGCAGTATTTT.

The gene calls are TRBV6-2 or TRBV6-3 and TRBJ2-5, with TRBD2 identical over 7 bases. This CDR3 spans 16 amino acids. In germline, CDR1 is MNHEY, CDR2 SVGEGT. V was pared by 0 bases and J by 3 bases, with 7 bases of the junction left unmatched. CDR3 sequence (DNA): TGTGCCAGCAGTTACTCACTCACTAGCGTTGAAGAGACCCAGTACTTC. Translation: CASSYSLTSVEETQYF.

V and J are TRBV5-1 and TRBJ2-5; 8 bases line up with TRBD2. CDR3 length: 15 residues. Germline V lookup: CDR1 SGHRS, CDR2 YFSETQ. J was trimmed by 2 bases and V by 4 bases; bases with no gene match: 7. The CDR3 DNA sequence: TGCGCCAGCAGCCCCCGGGGGGGCGGTCAAGAGACCCAGTACTTC. Translating it yields CASSPRGGGQETQYF.

V gene TRBV14 combines with J gene TRBJ1-2; D is undetermined. Germline V gene sequence: CDR1 SGHDN, CDR2 FVKESK. The CDR3 is 13 amino acids. Trimming pared 4 bases from V and 7 bases from J, leaving 13 bases between. DNA of the CDR3: TGTGCCAGCAGCCCCCGGGCCTCGGGTGGCTACACCTTC. Protein product: CASSPRASGGYTF.

CDR3 bases: TGTGCCATCAGTGAGTCACATAACTCTGGAAACACCATATATTTT. It yields the protein CAISESHNSGNTIYF. The chain is built from TRBV10-3 and TRBJ1-3; D ambiguous. V lost 0 bases and J 0 bases, leaving 6 bases between the germline ends. Germline V CDR1 and CDR2: ENHRY, SYGVKD. This CDR3 has 15 residues.